This entry lists 9 T cell receptor beta chains sequenced from one sample in a study of shared clonotypes between healthy human individuals. TCRdb's table, derived via immunoSEQ multiplex PCR, lists solely in-frame clones and lacks some. The table shows roughly 660,000 clones, with less than 95% occurring only once. The sequencing input was memory CD8+ T cells from PBMCs. Noted subset: CD45RO+ cells pooled with CCR7-negative TemRA cells. The receptor source for this set is a man aged 18 to 29 in good health. Some clones in this sample may be carry-over from other donors' samples.

Only one count was recorded for this clone. This chain connects TRBV5-8 to TRBJ2-7; D may be TRBD1 or TRBD2 (5 bases each). The V end lost 0 bases, the J end lost 4 bases, and 20 bases lay between the germline ends. This CDR3 region has 17 residues. Germline-derived CDR1 and CDR2 are SGHTS and YDEGEE. The CDR3 coding sequence is TGTGCCAGCAGCTTGGGCCGTACTTGGGGGAGCCCATACGAGCAGTACTTC. Translation gives CASSLGRTWGSPYEQYF.

This chain links TRBV4-3 with TRBJ2-3; 10 nucleotides line up with TRBD2. Germline CDR1 LGHNA, CDR2 YSLEER. The V gene end was trimmed by 4 bases and the J gene end by 3 bases; junction bases not matched to a gene: 4. The length of the CDR3 is 15 residues. Here the CDR3 reads CASSRSLAGTDTQYF. The CDR3 DNA reads as TGCGCCAGCAGCCGATCACTAGCGGGAACAGATACGCAGTATTTT.

A remark on this clone: Other DNA sequences within the sample encode an identical CDR3. The chain has TRBV27 and TRBJ2-7; no definite D call. Trimming took off 0 bases at V and 3 bases at J, with 6 bases between the two ends. The germline V gene encodes CDR1 MNHEY and CDR2 SMNVEV (reference sequence). The CDR3 contains 13 residues. The CDR3 sequence is CASSLSISYEQYF. In DNA form, the CDR3 reads TGTGCCAGCAGTTTATCTATCAGCTACGAGCAGTACTTC.

This clone was detected only once. V gene TRBV6-1 combines with J gene TRBJ1-1, with a tentative D call TRBD1 (6 bases). Per the germline V gene, CDR1 is MNHNS and CDR2 is SASEGT. The CDR3 is made up of 13 amino acids. Between the trimmed V and J ends, which lost 6 bases and 7 bases, there was a span of 15 bases. CDR3 protein: CASSGQRTIEAFF. CDR3 nucleotides: TGTGCCAGCAGCGGACAGAGAACGATTGAAGCTTTCTTT.

The chain links TRBV6-1 to TRBJ2-7, with TRBD1 identical over 7 bases. This CDR3 comprises 17 residues. The trim removed 1 base at V and 4 bases at J, leaving 13 bases unmatched. Germline V gene data show CDR1 as MNHNS and CDR2 as SASEGT. This chain's CDR3 is CASSEVARAGGVYEQYF. The DNA of the CDR3 is TGTGCCAGCAGTGAAGTAGCGAGGGCAGGGGGAGTATACGAGCAGTACTTC.

V is TRBV30 and J is TRBJ2-1; 9 positions match TRBD2. After removal of 5 bases from V and 7 bases from J, the junction contained 9 bases not matched to a gene. CDR3 length: 14 residues. Per the germline V gene, CDR1 is GTSNPN and CDR2 is SVGIG (reference sequence). CDR3 sequence reads: CAWGAGGNRNEQFF. The CDR3 region has the DNA TGTGCCTGGGGAGCGGGAGGTAATAGAAATGAGCAGTTCTTC.

V and J are TRBV7-9 and TRBJ2-2; the D is unclear. The germline V gene has CDR1 SEHNR and CDR2 FQNEAQ (reference sequence). The CDR3 covers 11 residues. With 3 bases removed from V and 7 bases from J, the gap between germline ends came to 3 bases. CDR3 loop: CASSFVGELFF. The CDR3 DNA reads as TGTGCCAGCAGCTTTGTCGGGGAGCTGTTTTTT.

The rearrangement uses TRBV29-1 and TRBJ2-1, with D possibly being TRBD2 (5 bases). The germline gives CDR1 SQVTM, CDR2 ANQGSEA. This CDR3 region has 14 residues. DNA of the CDR3: TGCAGTTTTTTTGATGTGACTAAGAACAATGAGCAGTTCTTC. Translation gives CSFFDVTKNNEQFF.

Points on this clone: One junction end does not reproduce the germline sequence, and a read error may be involved. DNA of the CDR3: TGTGCCGACGATAGCGTCCCCTTCTTC. Translation: CADDSVPFF. The chain links TRBV19 to TRBJ1-2; no definite D call. The CDR3 runs 9 residues. The V gene's germline CDR1 is LNHDA and CDR2 SQIVND (reference sequence).